The 13 T cell receptor beta chains given below trace back to one sample, sequenced in a study of patients and donors after allogeneic stem cell transplantation. Each CDR3 protein is one row after TCRdb ran MiXCR on the RT-PCR reads. The data contain fewer than 250,000 distinct CDR3 sequences, 13% to 15% of them seen just once; the ten biggest clones take up around 10%. Source material: blood, either unsorted or a sorted T cell fraction (not recorded which). The receptors originated from a human donor who was either an allogeneic HSCT recipient or a stem cell or donor lymphocyte infusion donor (not recorded which). It is not recorded whose cells these are; they may come from a transplant donor.

This sequence joins TRBV25-1 and TRBJ1-1, with 9 bases aligning to TRBD1. CDR1 is MGHDK and CDR2 is SYGVNS in the germline V gene. The CDR3 runs to 15 residues. J was trimmed by 5 bases and V by 3 bases; bases with no gene match: 7. The CDR3 coding sequence is TGTGCCAGCAGTGAGTCAACAGGGGGCGAGACTGAAGCTTTCTTT. It yields the protein CASSESTGGETEAFF.

The sample holds a few counts of this clonotype. The gene calls are TRBV18 and TRBJ2-3, with 9 nucleotides matching TRBD1. The CDR3 contains 17 residues. The J segment lost 2 bases and the V segment lost 8 bases, leaving 14 bases of the junction unmatched. The germline CDR1 and CDR2 sequences are KGHSH and LQKENI. The CDR3 DNA reads TGTGCCAGCACGAGCCTTAGGACAGGGGTCTTCACAGATACGCAGTATTTT. It is translated as CASTSLRTGVFTDTQYF.

In its sample, this clonotype was seen a few times. The genes are TRBV12-3 or TRBV12-4 and TRBJ2-1; 9 bases align to TRBD2. Trimming removed 2 bases from V and 5 bases from J; junction bases left unmatched: 7. There are 16 residues in the CDR3. This CDR3 reads CASSLWAGGTHNEQFF. The CDR3 DNA sequence: TGTGCCAGCAGTTTATGGGCGGGAGGGACCCACAATGAGCAGTTCTTC.

This clonotype was found many times. The rearrangement links TRBV3-1 to TRBJ1-3; tentative D call: TRBD1 (5 bases). V was trimmed by 7 bases and J by 2 bases, leaving 15 bases between them. CDR3 size: 15 residues. Germline V gene lookup returns CDR1 LGHDT and CDR2 YNNKEL (reference sequence). The chain's CDR3 is CASNSRRDPGNTIYF. Here the CDR3 DNA reads TGTGCCAGCAACTCTCGGAGGGACCCTGGAAACACCATATATTTT.

This clonotype was detected ten times or more. V and J are TRBV2 and TRBJ2-1; no definite D call. The CDR3 extends over 15 amino acids. Trimming removed 4 bases from V and 0 bases from J, with 10 bases in between. Per the germline V gene, CDR1 is SNHLY and CDR2 is FYNNEI. The CDR3 protein is CASSADLSSYNEQFF. DNA of the CDR3: TGTGCCAGCAGTGCCGACCTGAGCTCCTACAATGAGCAGTTCTTC.

The CDR3 protein is CASSYGQGNTEAFF. CDR3 bases: TGTGCCAGCAGCTACGGACAGGGGAACACTGAAGCTTTCTTT. The chain is built from TRBV7-3 and TRBJ1-1, with 8 positions matching TRBD1. V trimming: 4 bases; J trimming: 1 base; junction bases outside the gene matches: 2. Looked up from germline, CDR1 is SGHTA and CDR2 is FQGTGA. This CDR3 has 14 residues.

This clonotype was picked up a small number of times. The chain employs TRBV27 and TRBJ1-2; D gene ambiguous. CDR1 MNHEY and CDR2 SMNVEV come from the germline V gene (reference sequence). V was trimmed by 5 bases and J by 7 bases, leaving 17 bases between them. This CDR3 is built from 14 residues. The CDR3 region has the DNA TGTGCCAGCAGTATCCAGGAGGGCGGTGGTGGCTACACCTTC. Its protein is CASSIQEGGGGYTF.

The genes are TRBV7-9 and TRBJ2-2; no reliable D call. Trimming stripped 5 bases from V and 3 bases from J, with 10 bases between. The CDR3 covers 14 residues. Germline V gene data show CDR1 as SEHNR and CDR2 as FQNEAQ (reference sequence). CDR3 sequence: CASSPGPYTGELFF. CDR3 coding DNA: TGTGCCAGCAGCCCCGGGCCCTACACCGGGGAGCTGTTTTTT.

The V and J genes are TRBV20-1 and TRBJ2-7, with TRBD2 matching 11 bases. The CDR3 has 13 amino acids. The junction had 6 bases not matched to a gene; V was cut back by 1 base and J by 10 bases. Germline-derived CDR1 and CDR2 are DFQATT and SNEGSKA (reference sequence). The chain's CDR3 is CSARATSGRTQYF. CDR3 DNA sequence: TGCAGTGCTAGAGCTACTAGCGGGAGAACACAGTACTTC.

This clonotype turned up a few times. The chain couples TRBV5-1 to TRBJ2-1, with TRBD1 matching 9 bases. The CDR3 is 15 residues long. The V gene's germline CDR1 is SGHRS and CDR2 YFSETQ. The trim removed 2 bases at V and 9 bases at J, leaving 9 bases unmatched. The chain's CDR3 is CASSLAGTGFSEQFF. The CDR3 bases are TGCGCCAGCAGCTTAGCCGGGACAGGGTTTTCTGAGCAGTTCTTC.

In this sample, this clonotype turned up many times. The CDR3 protein is CSGRQGHLNTEAFF. CDR3 DNA: TGCAGCGGACGACAGGGGCACTTGAACACTGAAGCTTTCTTT. The chain employs TRBV29-1 and TRBJ1-1; the match to TRBD1 covers 8 bases. CDR3 length equals 14 residues. CDR1 is SQVTM, CDR2 ANQGSEA, per germline. V was pared by 7 bases and J by 0 bases, with 7 bases of the junction left unmatched.

This clonotype was seen more than once but under ten times. V is TRBV27 and J is TRBJ1-1; 7 bases are shared with TRBD1. Per the germline V gene, CDR1 is MNHEY and CDR2 is SMNVEV (reference sequence). Unmatched junction bases numbered 2, after V lost 4 bases and J lost 0 bases. This CDR3 has 14 amino acids. The CDR3 bases are TGTGCCAGCAGTTCCACAGGGGTGAACACTGAAGCTTTCTTT. This codes for CASSSTGVNTEAFF.

This clonotype was observed a handful of times. The rearrangement uses TRBV5-5 and TRBJ2-5; D not certain. Germline V CDR1 and CDR2: SGHKS, YYEKEE (reference sequence). This CDR3 has 15 amino acids. V shed 0 bases and J shed 0 bases, with 9 bases lying between them. CDR3 loop: CASSLGQTHQETQYF. In nucleotides, the CDR3 is TGTGCCAGCAGCTTGGGGCAGACCCACCAAGAGACCCAGTACTTC.